Listed below are T cell receptor beta chains from one sample, sequenced in a study of shared clonotypes between healthy human individuals. Sequencing was performed with immunoSEQ multiplex PCR; in TCRdb, only in-frame clones are kept and a portion is missing. This table has about 610,000 clones, roughly 97% appearing once. The sequenced sample was naive CD4+ T cells sorted from blood. These receptors originate from a woman aged 30 to 39 in good health. CDR3s include the opening cysteine and the closing phenylalanine or tryptophan. The D gene is left open where the match is weak.

D gene: TRBD2; J gene: TRBJ2-1; V gene: TRBV5-6; CDR3 length: 14; CDR3 protein: CASSRTRSYNEQFF; CDR3 DNA: TGTGCCAGCAGTCGGACTAGATCCTACAATGAGCAGTTCTTC
D gene: .; J gene: TRBJ1-5; V gene: TRBV6-5; CDR3 length: 15; CDR3 protein: CASRRNRRTDQPQHF; CDR3 DNA: TGTGCCAGCAGAAGAAATCGGAGGACGGATCAGCCCCAGCATTTT
D gene: .; J gene: TRBJ1-3; V gene: TRBV11-2; CDR3 length: 16; CDR3 protein: CASSLVRGLEGNTIYF; CDR3 DNA: TGTGCCAGCAGCTTAGTCCGGGGTCTCGAAGGAAACACCATATATTTT
D gene: .; J gene: TRBJ1-5; V gene: TRBV7-9; CDR3 length: 13; CDR3 protein: CASSLSDVRAQHF; CDR3 DNA: TGTGCCAGCAGCTTAAGTGACGTGAGGGCCCAGCATTTT
D gene: .; J gene: TRBJ2-7; V gene: TRBV4-2; CDR3 length: 14; CDR3 protein: CASSQVLRNYEQYF; CDR3 DNA: TGTGCCAGCAGCCAAGTCTTGCGGAACTACGAGCAGTACTTC
D gene: .; J gene: TRBJ1-5; V gene: TRBV15; CDR3 length: 18; CDR3 protein: CATSRALAAGAGNQPQHF; CDR3 DNA: TGTGCCACCAGCAGAGCGTTGGCAGCAGGGGCGGGAAATCAGCCCCAGCATTTT
D gene: .; J gene: TRBJ2-7; V gene: TRBV5-6; CDR3 length: 15; CDR3 protein: CASSFGTRGGHEQYF; CDR3 DNA: TGTGCCAGCAGCTTCGGCACCCGGGGAGGACACGAGCAGTACTTC
D gene: TRBD2; J gene: TRBJ2-5; V gene: TRBV19; CDR3 length: 13; CDR3 protein: CASKAGGVETQYF; CDR3 DNA: TGTGCCAGTAAGGCGGGAGGGGTGGAGACCCAGTACTTC
D gene: TRBD1; J gene: TRBJ2-7; V gene: TRBV2; CDR3 length: 15; CDR3 protein: CASRDSGTGAEEQYF; CDR3 DNA: TGTGCCAGTAGAGATTCAGGGACAGGGGCAGAGGAGCAGTACTTC
D gene: TRBD2; J gene: TRBJ2-7; V gene: TRBV5-6; CDR3 length: 14; CDR3 protein: CASSRRLAESKQYF; CDR3 DNA: TGTGCCAGCAGCCGACGACTAGCGGAATCCAAGCAGTACTTC
D gene: TRBD1; J gene: TRBJ2-3; V gene: TRBV7-2; CDR3 length: 17; CDR3 protein: CASSSTGTGIRTDTQYF; CDR3 DNA: TGTGCCAGCAGCTCAACCGGGACAGGGATTCGTACAGATACGCAGTATTTT
D gene: .; J gene: TRBJ1-5; V gene: TRBV10-2; CDR3 length: 12; CDR3 protein: CASMGSNQPQHF; CDR3 DNA: TGCGCCAGCATGGGGAGCAATCAGCCCCAGCATTTT
D gene: TRBD1; J gene: TRBJ1-4; V gene: TRBV28; CDR3 length: 16; CDR3 protein: CASSLVALTGEEKLFF; CDR3 DNA: TGTGCCAGCAGCCTAGTTGCTTTGACAGGGGAAGAAAAACTGTTTTTT
D gene: .; J gene: TRBJ2-6; V gene: TRBV5-6; CDR3 length: 15; CDR3 protein: CASSSRGTGANVLTF; CDR3 DNA: TGTGCCAGCAGTTCCAGGGGTACTGGGGCCAACGTCCTGACTTTC
D gene: .; J gene: TRBJ1-5; V gene: TRBV7-8; CDR3 length: 13; CDR3 protein: CASSADGVQPQHF; CDR3 DNA: TGTGCCAGCAGCGCAGACGGAGTTCAGCCCCAGCATTTT
D gene: TRBD1; J gene: TRBJ1-6; V gene: TRBV28; CDR3 length: 14; CDR3 protein: CASSPTGRFSPLHF; CDR3 DNA: TGTGCCAGCAGTCCGACAGGGAGATTTTCACCCCTCCACTTT
D gene: .; J gene: TRBJ1-4; V gene: TRBV19; CDR3 length: 11; CDR3 protein: CASRLNEKLFF; CDR3 DNA: TGTGCCAGTAGGCTGAATGAAAAACTGTTTTTT
D gene: .; J gene: TRBJ1-3; V gene: TRBV13; CDR3 length: 15; CDR3 protein: CASRKLGRRANTIYF; CDR3 DNA: TGTGCCAGCAGGAAACTAGGACGGCGGGCAAACACCATATATTTT
D gene: TRBD1; J gene: TRBJ1-1; V gene: TRBV2; CDR3 length: 16; CDR3 protein: CASSESGQDLNTEAFF; CDR3 DNA: TGTGCCAGCAGTGAATCGGGACAGGATTTGAACACTGAAGCTTTCTTT
D gene: .; J gene: TRBJ2-7; V gene: TRBV5-1; CDR3 length: 14; CDR3 protein: CASSLRQGSYEQYF; CDR3 DNA: TGCGCCAGCAGCTTGAGGCAGGGCTCCTACGAGCAGTACTTC
D gene: TRBD2; J gene: TRBJ2-7; V gene: TRBV28; CDR3 length: 16; CDR3 protein: CASSLPGSGRSYEQYF; CDR3 DNA: TGTGCCAGCAGTTTACCGGGTAGCGGGAGGTCCTACGAGCAGTACTTC
D gene: .; J gene: TRBJ1-1; V gene: TRBV27; CDR3 length: 13; CDR3 protein: CASSLVGDTEAFF; CDR3 DNA: TGTGCCAGCAGTTTAGTGGGGGACACTGAAGCTTTCTTT
D gene: .; J gene: TRBJ2-6; V gene: TRBV5-1; CDR3 length: 17; CDR3 protein: CASSLDRAFSGANVLTF; CDR3 DNA: TGCGCCAGCAGCTTGGACAGGGCGTTTTCTGGGGCCAACGTCCTGACTTTC
D gene: TRBD2; J gene: TRBJ2-3; V gene: TRBV19; CDR3 length: 16; CDR3 protein: CASSSRPSGRTDTQYF; CDR3 DNA: TGTGCCAGTAGTAGCCGCCCTAGCGGGAGGACAGATACGCAGTATTTT
D gene: TRBD1; J gene: TRBJ1-2; V gene: TRBV9; CDR3 length: 14; CDR3 protein: CASSSPGQSYGYTF; CDR3 DNA: TGTGCCAGCAGCTCGCCGGGACAGAGCTATGGCTACACCTTC
D gene: TRBD1; J gene: TRBJ1-2; V gene: TRBV6-1; CDR3 length: 15; CDR3 protein: CASSEGGQALYGYTF; CDR3 DNA: TGTGCCAGCAGTGAAGGGGGACAGGCCCTCTATGGCTACACCTTC
D gene: TRBD2; J gene: TRBJ2-5; V gene: TRBV7-3; CDR3 length: 15; CDR3 protein: CASSVSGGWGETQYF; CDR3 DNA: TGTGCCAGCAGCGTATCGGGAGGCTGGGGAGAGACCCAGTACTTC
D gene: .; J gene: TRBJ1-1; V gene: TRBV28; CDR3 length: 11; CDR3 protein: CASSHRELAFF; CDR3 DNA: TGTGCCAGCAGTCACAGGGAACTAGCTTTCTTT
D gene: .; J gene: TRBJ2-1; V gene: TRBV11-2; CDR3 length: 17; CDR3 protein: CASSLGARAPRGNEQFF; CDR3 DNA: TGTGCCAGCAGCTTAGGCGCCCGGGCCCCCCGGGGCAATGAGCAGTTCTTC
D gene: TRBD1; J gene: TRBJ1-4; V gene: TRBV7-6; CDR3 length: 15; CDR3 protein: CASSSRGRGVEKLFF; CDR3 DNA: TGTGCCAGCAGCTCCAGGGGGAGGGGAGTTGAAAAACTGTTTTTT